The rows below give T cell receptor beta chains drawn from one sample of a study of T cells in Graves' hyperthyroidism and ophthalmopathy. One entry per CDR3 protein, called by TCRdb with MiXCR from the multiplex PCR reads. The sample includes 370,000 or so distinct CDR3 sequences, 20% to 25% of them seen just once. Input material: blood. These receptor sequences come from a man aged 50 or older with Graves' hyperthyroidism. The CDR3 runs from the conserved cysteine through the conserved F or W.

J gene: TRBJ2-7
V gene: TRBV2
CDR3 length: 14
CDR3 protein: CASLGARGPYEQYF

J gene: TRBJ2-3
V gene: TRBV12-3/TRBV12-4
CDR3 length: 12
CDR3 protein: CASSDNLGSQYF

J gene: TRBJ2-5
V gene: TRBV5-1
CDR3 length: 14
CDR3 protein: CASSFGTTRETQYF

J gene: TRBJ2-3
V gene: TRBV7-3
CDR3 length: 17
CDR3 protein: CASSLRALAGVTDTQYF

J gene: TRBJ2-6
V gene: TRBV5-6
CDR3 length: 13
CDR3 protein: CASSPGPANVLTF

J gene: TRBJ2-5
V gene: TRBV2
CDR3 length: 15
CDR3 protein: CASSKDRSSRETQYF

J gene: TRBJ2-5
V gene: TRBV24-1
CDR3 length: 13
CDR3 protein: CATSDSGLETQYF

J gene: TRBJ1-5
V gene: TRBV19
CDR3 length: 17
CDR3 protein: CASSKDRDRGANQPQHF

J gene: TRBJ2-5
V gene: TRBV20-1
CDR3 length: 12
CDR3 protein: CSASGTQETQYF

J gene: TRBJ1-4
V gene: TRBV7-9
CDR3 length: 14
CDR3 protein: CASSPDGGNEKLFF

J gene: TRBJ2-1
V gene: TRBV20-1
CDR3 length: 14
CDR3 protein: CSARDRTSGMRQFF

J gene: TRBJ2-7
V gene: TRBV14
CDR3 length: 15
CDR3 protein: CASSHRGQGYVEQYF

J gene: TRBJ2-7
V gene: TRBV30
CDR3 length: 11
CDR3 protein: CAWSTLYEQYF

J gene: TRBJ1-2
V gene: TRBV27
CDR3 length: 16
CDR3 protein: CASSSITDGTAYGYTF

J gene: TRBJ2-1
V gene: TRBV30
CDR3 length: 15
CDR3 protein: CAWSKGYGSYNEQFF

J gene: TRBJ2-1
V gene: TRBV7-9
CDR3 length: 13
CDR3 protein: CASTRPAYNEQFF

J gene: TRBJ2-7
V gene: TRBV7-3
CDR3 length: 13
CDR3 protein: CASSYNTDYEQYF

J gene: TRBJ2-1
V gene: TRBV6-1
CDR3 length: 15
CDR3 protein: CASRIDRASYNEQFF

J gene: TRBJ1-1
V gene: TRBV19
CDR3 length: 14
CDR3 protein: CASRPGTGVTEAFF

J gene: TRBJ1-4
V gene: TRBV6-2/TRBV6-3
CDR3 length: 12
CDR3 protein: CASSYRKEKLFF

J gene: TRBJ2-5
V gene: TRBV18
CDR3 length: 13
CDR3 protein: CASSRALEETQYF

J gene: TRBJ1-2
V gene: TRBV29-1
CDR3 length: 12
CDR3 protein: CSVDRGGYGYTF

J gene: TRBJ2-2
V gene: TRBV6-9
CDR3 length: 17
CDR3 protein: CASSYGPGQGFTGELFF

J gene: TRBJ2-7
V gene: TRBV7-9
CDR3 length: 15
CDR3 protein: CASTGGGAASYEQYF

J gene: TRBJ1-1
V gene: TRBV5-1
CDR3 length: 15
CDR3 protein: CASSLVVAMGTEAFF

J gene: TRBJ2-1
V gene: TRBV11-3
CDR3 length: 17
CDR3 protein: CASSYYISGTGYNEQFF

J gene: TRBJ1-5
V gene: TRBV6-1
CDR3 length: 16
CDR3 protein: CASSGGTAGSNQPQHF

J gene: TRBJ2-7
V gene: TRBV27
CDR3 length: 13
CDR3 protein: CASSPRLHYEQYF

J gene: TRBJ2-5
V gene: TRBV6-1
CDR3 length: 19
CDR3 protein: CASSDWTSGRATGRETQYF

J gene: TRBJ2-7
V gene: TRBV27
CDR3 length: 13
CDR3 protein: CASSKSEGYEQYF

J gene: TRBJ2-5
V gene: TRBV11-3
CDR3 length: 16
CDR3 protein: CASSSQTREAQETQYF

J gene: TRBJ1-4
V gene: TRBV7-9
CDR3 length: 16
CDR3 protein: CASSLLTDLLNEKLFF

J gene: TRBJ2-2
V gene: TRBV2
CDR3 length: 14
CDR3 protein: CASTGDSGTGELFF

J gene: TRBJ2-1
V gene: TRBV7-8
CDR3 length: 16
CDR3 protein: CASSLARLAGEFEQFF

J gene: TRBJ2-1
V gene: TRBV24-1
CDR3 length: 17
CDR3 protein: CATSDPKQGSRLNEQFF

J gene: TRBJ1-1
V gene: TRBV5-4
CDR3 length: 14
CDR3 protein: CASSSDKAVTEAFF

J gene: TRBJ2-3
V gene: TRBV29-1
CDR3 length: 15
CDR3 protein: CSVEWAVSYTDTQYF

J gene: TRBJ1-6
V gene: TRBV7-2
CDR3 length: 13
CDR3 protein: CASSLQGNSPLHF